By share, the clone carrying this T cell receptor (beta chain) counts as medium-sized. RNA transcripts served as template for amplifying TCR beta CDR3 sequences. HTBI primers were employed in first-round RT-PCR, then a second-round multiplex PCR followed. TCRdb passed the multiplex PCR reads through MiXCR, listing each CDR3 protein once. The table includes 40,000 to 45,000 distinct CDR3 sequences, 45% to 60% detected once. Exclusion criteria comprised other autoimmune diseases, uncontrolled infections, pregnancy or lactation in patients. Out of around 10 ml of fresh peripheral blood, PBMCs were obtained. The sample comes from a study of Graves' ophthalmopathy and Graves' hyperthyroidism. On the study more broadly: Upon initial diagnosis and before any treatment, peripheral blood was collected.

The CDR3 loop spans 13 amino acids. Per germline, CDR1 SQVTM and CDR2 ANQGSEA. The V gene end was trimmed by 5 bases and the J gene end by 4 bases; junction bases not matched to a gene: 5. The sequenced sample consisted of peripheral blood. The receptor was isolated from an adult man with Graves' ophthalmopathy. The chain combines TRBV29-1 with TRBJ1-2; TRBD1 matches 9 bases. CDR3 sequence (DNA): TGCAGCGTTCAGTACAGGGGGCTCTATGGCTACACCTTC. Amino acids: CSVQYRGLYGYTF.